This paragraph covers one T cell receptor (beta chain) sequence. What it binds is unknown. The data stem from a study of T cell repertoires in cytomegalovirus infection. Study-level information: Researchers turned to recently identified HLA-C-restricted CMV epitopes as well as well-studied HLA-B-restricted ones. Through public TCR beta signatures, both CMV infection and matching HLA type were indicated.

Each CDR3 protein is one row after TCRdb ran MiXCR on the reads. The table shows about 830,000 distinct CDR3 sequences, with approximately 29% occurring only once. Broader study findings: The study found HLA-C-restricted CMV-specific TCR beta clonotypes dominating the ex vivo response. The cumulative frequency of public TCR beta families distinguished individuals who carried CMV together with the relevant HLA.

CDR3 length: 16 residues. Germline lookup yields CDR1 LGHNT and CDR2 FRNRAP. Trimming took off 4 bases at V and 2 bases at J, with 16 bases between the two ends. The specimen comprised cultured CD8+ T cells from PBMCs, sampled from culture after CMV antigen stimulation. This chain uses TRBV12-5 with TRBJ2-3; no clear D. This clonotype was sampled from a human donor in good health (CMV status not recorded). Some clones in this sample may be carry-over from other donors' samples. The CDR3: CASGWASEGPTDTQYF. CDR3 in DNA: TGTGCTAGTGGTTGGGCTTCGGAAGGGCCCACAGATACGCAGTATTTT.